These 8 T cell receptor beta chains originate from one sample sequenced in a study of T cells in localized non-small cell lung cancer. Method: immunoSEQ multiplex PCR; TCRdb's copy keeps in-frame clones and lacks some. Of several thousand clones in the sample, approximately 28% were seen once. Specimen: lung tumor tissue, collected before any cancer treatment. The receptors here all came from a female donor older than 55 with stage I lung adenocarcinoma.

This clone has just a few counts. The rearrangement uses TRBV9 and TRBJ1-1; D is possibly TRBD1 (5 bases). The germline V and J ends were trimmed by 4 bases and 6 bases, with 13 bases remaining between them. The length of the CDR3 is 13 residues. The germline V gene has CDR1 SGDLS and CDR2 YYNGEE. The CDR3 sequence: CASSPGTGAEAFF. CDR3 in DNA: TGTGCCAGCAGCCCGGGGACCGGGGCTGAAGCTTTCTTT.

Within the sample, this clone is medium-sized. The V and J genes are TRBV9 and TRBJ1-4; D uncertain. V dropped 4 bases and J dropped 4 bases, with 17 bases sitting between them. Germline CDR1 reads SGDLS; CDR2 reads YYNGEE. The CDR3 totals 16 residues. CDR3 region: CASSSEDGDGNEKLFF. The DNA of the CDR3 is TGTGCCAGCAGCTCCGAGGACGGGGATGGTAATGAAAAACTGTTTTTT.

This chain connects TRBV19 to TRBJ2-5; D is possibly TRBD1 (7 bases). The ends were cut back, 6 bases at V and 5 bases at J, with 16 bases in the middle. The V gene's germline CDR1 is LNHDA and CDR2 SQIVND (reference sequence). The CDR3 length is 14 residues. CDR3 protein: CASRSTGTYETQYF. The CDR3 coding sequence is TGTGCCAGTAGATCGACAGGGACTTATGAGACCCAGTACTTC. Supplemented by reference TRBV19 and TRBJ2-5, the full variable domain reads DGGITQSPKYLFRKEGQNVTLSCEQNLNHDAMYWYRQDPGQGLRLIYYSQIVNDFQKGDIAEGYSVSREKKESFPLTVTSAQKNPTAFYLCASRSTGTYETQYFGPGTRLLVL.

This clone was counted between two and nine times. The V gene is TRBV18, the J gene TRBJ1-1; D is perhaps TRBD1 (6 bases). V was clipped by 6 bases and J by 3 bases, with 11 bases between them. Germline CDR1 KGHSH, CDR2 LQKENI. CDR3 length equals 13 residues. The CDR3 nucleotides read TGTGCCAGCTCCCAGGGGAGGGACACTGAAGCTTTCTTT. Protein product: CASSQGRDTEAFF.

The J gene is TRBJ1-3, the V gene TRBV6-8; TRBD1 might be the D (5 bases). The CDR3 is made up of 14 amino acids. Looked up from germline, CDR1 is MNHGY and CDR2 is SAAAGT. The V end lost 4 bases, the J end lost 0 bases, and 7 bases lay between the germline ends. The CDR3 region has the DNA TGTGCCAGCAGTTTCGACAGCTCTGGAAACACCATATATTTT. This sequence encodes CASSFDSSGNTIYF.

The CDR3 DNA reads TGTGCCAGTAGTGACCCCGGGACTAGCGGGGGGCTGCATGAGCAGTTCTTC. Translation: CASSDPGTSGGLHEQFF. The rearrangement joins TRBV19 to TRBJ2-1; 15 bases map to TRBD2. Germline CDR1 and CDR2: LNHDA and SQIVND (reference sequence). The CDR3 loop spans 17 amino acids. V shed 5 bases, J shed 8 bases, and the junction held 10 bases outside the gene matches.

The chain has TRBV6-8 and TRBJ1-2, with 10 bases lining up with TRBD1. V dropped 0 bases and J dropped 4; count of bases not matched to a gene: 5. This CDR3 spans 16 amino acids. Germline-derived CDR1 and CDR2 are MNHGY and SAAAGT. This chain's CDR3 is CASSYSWDRGIYGYTF. The CDR3 DNA reads TGTGCCAGCAGTTACTCTTGGGACAGGGGAATCTATGGCTACACCTTC.

The V call is TRBV19, the J call TRBJ1-3; D is undetermined. Germline V CDR1 and CDR2: LNHDA, SQIVND (reference sequence). Trimming shortened V by 4 bases and J by 4 bases, and 8 bases separated the two germline ends. The CDR3 runs to 13 residues. This CDR3 is CASSNKGGNTIYF. Here the CDR3 DNA reads TGTGCCAGTAGTAATAAGGGCGGAAACACCATATATTTT.